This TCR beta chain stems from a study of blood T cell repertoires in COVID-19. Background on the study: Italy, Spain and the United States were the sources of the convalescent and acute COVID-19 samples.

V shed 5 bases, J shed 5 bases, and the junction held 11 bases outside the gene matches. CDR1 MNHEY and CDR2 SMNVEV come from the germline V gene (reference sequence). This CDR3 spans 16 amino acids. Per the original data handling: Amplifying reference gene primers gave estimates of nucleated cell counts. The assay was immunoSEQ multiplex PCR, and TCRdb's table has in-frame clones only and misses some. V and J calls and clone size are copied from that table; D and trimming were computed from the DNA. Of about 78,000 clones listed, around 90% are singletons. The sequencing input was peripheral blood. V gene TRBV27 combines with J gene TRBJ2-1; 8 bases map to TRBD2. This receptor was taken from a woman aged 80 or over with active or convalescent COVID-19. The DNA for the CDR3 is TGTGCCAGCAGTCCCTACCAGCGGGGGCTCAACAATGAGCAGTTCTTC. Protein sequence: CASSPYQRGLNNEQFF.